The TCR beta chain described here comes from a study of blood T cell repertoires in COVID-19. The germline gives CDR1 SGDLS, CDR2 YYNGEE. CDR3 length equals 15 residues. J was trimmed by 3 bases and V by 3 bases; bases with no gene match: 8. How the authors handled the data: Amplifying reference gene primers gave estimates of nucleated cell counts. Sequencing was performed with immunoSEQ multiplex PCR; in TCRdb, only in-frame clones are kept and a portion is missing. The D gene and trimming were derived from the DNA, and the V and J assignments and clone size from that table. Counted here are some 54,000 clones, more than 85% occurring once; the ten biggest clones make up 2% to 2.5%.

Source material: peripheral blood. The V and J genes are TRBV9 and TRBJ2-7; 8 bases agree with TRBD1. This clonotype was obtained from a man aged 60 to 75 with acute or convalescent COVID-19. CDR3 sequence: CASSATGGGDYEQYF. The CDR3 nucleotides read TGTGCCAGCAGCGCTACAGGGGGTGGGGACTACGAGCAGTACTTC.